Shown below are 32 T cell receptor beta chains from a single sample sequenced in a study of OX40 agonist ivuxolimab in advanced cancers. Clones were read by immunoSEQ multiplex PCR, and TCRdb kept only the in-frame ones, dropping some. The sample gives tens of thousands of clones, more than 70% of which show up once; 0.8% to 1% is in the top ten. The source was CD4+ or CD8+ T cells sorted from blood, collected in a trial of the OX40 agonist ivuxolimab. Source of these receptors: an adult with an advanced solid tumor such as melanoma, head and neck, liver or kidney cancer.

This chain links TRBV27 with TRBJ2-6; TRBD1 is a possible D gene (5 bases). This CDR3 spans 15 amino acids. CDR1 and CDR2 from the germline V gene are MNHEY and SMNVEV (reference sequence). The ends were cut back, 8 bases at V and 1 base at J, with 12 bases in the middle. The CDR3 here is CASQPAGSGANVLTF. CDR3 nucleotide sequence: TGTGCCAGCCAACCTGCAGGGTCTGGGGCCAACGTCCTGACTTTC.

Here the CDR3 reads CASSLDPDNNQPQHF. The DNA for the CDR3 is TGCGCCAGCAGCTTGGACCCCGACAACAATCAGCCCCAGCATTTT. This sequence joins TRBV5-1 and TRBJ1-5, with no clear D. Trimming pared 0 bases from V and 3 bases from J, leaving 10 bases between. CDR3 size: 15 residues. Per germline, CDR1 SGHRS and CDR2 YFSETQ.

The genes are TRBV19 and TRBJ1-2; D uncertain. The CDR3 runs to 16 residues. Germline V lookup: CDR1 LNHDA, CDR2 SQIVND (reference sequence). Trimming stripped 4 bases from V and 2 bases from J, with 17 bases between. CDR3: CASSNVGVEINYGYTF. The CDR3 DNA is TGTGCCAGTAGTAACGTGGGCGTGGAAATCAACTATGGCTACACCTTC.

CDR3 region: CASSYSWGARSYEQYF. DNA for the CDR3: TGTGCCAGCAGTTACTCTTGGGGGGCGCGCTCCTACGAGCAGTACTTC. V usage is TRBV6-5 and J usage is TRBJ2-7; perhaps D is TRBD1 or TRBD2 (6 bases each). Germline CDR1 MNHEY, CDR2 SVGAGI. The V end was cut by 0 bases, the J end by 0 bases, with 12 bases between. The CDR3 is 16 amino acids.

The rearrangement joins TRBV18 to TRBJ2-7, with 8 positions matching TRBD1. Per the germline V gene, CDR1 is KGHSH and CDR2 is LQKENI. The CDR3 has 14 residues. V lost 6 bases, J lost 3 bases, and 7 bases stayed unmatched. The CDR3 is CASSKTGANYEQYF. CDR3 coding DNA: TGTGCCAGCTCCAAGACAGGGGCGAACTACGAGCAGTACTTC.

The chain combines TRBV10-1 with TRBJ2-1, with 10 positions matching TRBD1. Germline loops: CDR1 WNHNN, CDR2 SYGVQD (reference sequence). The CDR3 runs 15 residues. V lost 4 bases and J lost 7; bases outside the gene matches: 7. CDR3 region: CASSVRTGGLNEQFF. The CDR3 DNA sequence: TGCGCCAGCAGTGTTAGGACAGGGGGTTTAAATGAGCAGTTCTTC.

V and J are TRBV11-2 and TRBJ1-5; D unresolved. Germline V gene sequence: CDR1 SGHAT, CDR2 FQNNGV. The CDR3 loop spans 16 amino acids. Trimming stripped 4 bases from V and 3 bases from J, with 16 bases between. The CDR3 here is CASSSLRNPDNQPQHF. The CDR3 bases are TGTGCCAGCAGCTCGTTGCGCAATCCCGACAATCAGCCCCAGCATTTT.

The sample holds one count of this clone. CDR3 sequence: CASSLAGGVTEAFF. CDR3 in DNA: TGTGCCAGCAGCTTGGCAGGGGGAGTCACTGAAGCTTTCTTT. V is TRBV5-8 and J is TRBJ1-1; 7 bases fit TRBD1. The CDR3 covers 14 residues. J was trimmed by 4 bases and V by 0 bases; bases with no gene match: 3. Germline V gene data show CDR1 as SGHTS and CDR2 as YDEGEE.

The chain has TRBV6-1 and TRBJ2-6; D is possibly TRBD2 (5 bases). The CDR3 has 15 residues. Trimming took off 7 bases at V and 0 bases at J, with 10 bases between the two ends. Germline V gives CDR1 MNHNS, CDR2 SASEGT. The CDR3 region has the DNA TGTGCCAGCACAGAGGGTAGCTCTGGGGCCAACGTCCTGACTTTC. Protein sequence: CASTEGSSGANVLTF.

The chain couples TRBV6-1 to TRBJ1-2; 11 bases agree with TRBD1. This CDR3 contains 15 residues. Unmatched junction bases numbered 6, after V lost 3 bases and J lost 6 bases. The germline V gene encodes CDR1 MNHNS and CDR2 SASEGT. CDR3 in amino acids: CASSEFPGQGDGYTF. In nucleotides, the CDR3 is TGTGCCAGCAGTGAGTTCCCGGGACAGGGGGATGGCTACACCTTC.

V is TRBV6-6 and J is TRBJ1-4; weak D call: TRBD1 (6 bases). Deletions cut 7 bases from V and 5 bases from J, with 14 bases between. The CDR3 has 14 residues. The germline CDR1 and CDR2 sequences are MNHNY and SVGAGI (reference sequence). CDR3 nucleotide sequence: TGTGCCAGCACCTGGGGGCGTTTAAATGAAAAACTGTTTTTT. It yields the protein CASTWGRLNEKLFF.

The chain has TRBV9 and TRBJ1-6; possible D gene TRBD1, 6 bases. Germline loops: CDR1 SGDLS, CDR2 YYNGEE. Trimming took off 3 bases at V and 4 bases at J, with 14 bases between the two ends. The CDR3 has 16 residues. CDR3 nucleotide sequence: TGTGCCAGCAGCGCCCAGGGGACGAATTATAATTCACCCCTCCACTTT. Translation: CASSAQGTNYNSPLHF.

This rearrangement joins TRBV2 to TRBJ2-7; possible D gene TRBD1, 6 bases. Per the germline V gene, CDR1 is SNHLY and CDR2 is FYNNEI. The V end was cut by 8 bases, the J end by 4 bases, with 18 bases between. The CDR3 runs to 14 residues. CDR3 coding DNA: TGTGCCAGCCAGGACGCGTGGACAGTATACGAGCAGTACTTC. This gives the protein CASQDAWTVYEQYF.

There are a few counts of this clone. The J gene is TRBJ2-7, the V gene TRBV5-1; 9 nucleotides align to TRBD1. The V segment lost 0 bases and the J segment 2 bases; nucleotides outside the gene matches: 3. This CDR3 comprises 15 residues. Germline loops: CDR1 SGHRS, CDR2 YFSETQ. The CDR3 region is CASSLGGTGTYEQYF. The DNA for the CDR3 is TGCGCCAGCAGCTTGGGGGGGACAGGGACCTACGAGCAGTACTTC.

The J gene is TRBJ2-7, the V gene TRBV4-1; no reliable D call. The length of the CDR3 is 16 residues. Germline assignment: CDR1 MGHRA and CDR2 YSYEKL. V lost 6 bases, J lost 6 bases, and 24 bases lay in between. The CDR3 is CASRIIRVGPVAEQYF. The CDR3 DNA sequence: TGCGCCAGCAGGATCATTCGGGTAGGACCGGTGGCCGAGCAGTACTTC.

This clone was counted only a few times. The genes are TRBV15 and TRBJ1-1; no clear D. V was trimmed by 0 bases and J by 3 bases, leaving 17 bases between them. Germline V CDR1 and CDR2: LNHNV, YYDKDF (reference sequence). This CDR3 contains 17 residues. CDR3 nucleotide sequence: TGTGCCACCAGCAGAGATTCGACCCTGAGTGGGGACACTGAAGCTTTCTTT. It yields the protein CATSRDSTLSGDTEAFF.

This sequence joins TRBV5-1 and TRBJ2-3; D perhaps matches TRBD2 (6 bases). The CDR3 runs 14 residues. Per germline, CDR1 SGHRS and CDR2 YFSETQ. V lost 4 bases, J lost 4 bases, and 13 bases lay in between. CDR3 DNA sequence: TGCGCCAGCAGCCTACAGGAGGGGTCAGATACGCAGTATTTT. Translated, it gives CASSLQEGSDTQYF. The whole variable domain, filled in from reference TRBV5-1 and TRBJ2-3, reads KAGVTQTPRYLIKTRGQQVTLSCSPISGHRSVSWYQQTPGQGLQFLFEYFSETQRNKGNFPGRFSGRQFSNSRSEMNVSTLELGDSALYLCASSLQEGSDTQYFGPGTRLTVL.

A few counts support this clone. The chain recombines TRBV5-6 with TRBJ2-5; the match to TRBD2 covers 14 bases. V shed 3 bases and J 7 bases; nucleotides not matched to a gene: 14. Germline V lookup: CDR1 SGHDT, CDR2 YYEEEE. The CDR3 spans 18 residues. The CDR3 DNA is TGTGCCAGCAGCTCCCCTTCCCGGACTAGCGGGGGGTATGGGACCCAGTACTTC. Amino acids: CASSSPSRTSGGYGTQYF.

As DNA, the CDR3 is TGTGCCAGCAGCTTAGGCGGGACAGGCTCCTACGAGCAGTACTTC. As protein: CASSLGGTGSYEQYF. The chain combines TRBV7-9 with TRBJ2-7, with 8 positions matching TRBD1. The V and J ends lost 1 base and 0 bases, in that order; junction bases with no gene match: 2. Germline V CDR1 and CDR2: SEHNR, FQNEAQ (reference sequence). CDR3 length: 15 residues.

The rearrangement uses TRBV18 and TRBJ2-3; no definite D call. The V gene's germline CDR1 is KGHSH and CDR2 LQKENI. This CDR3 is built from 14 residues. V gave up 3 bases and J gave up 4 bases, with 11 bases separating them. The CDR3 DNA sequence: TGTGCCAGCTCACCCACGTCCCCACCAGATACGCAGTATTTT. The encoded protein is CASSPTSPPDTQYF.

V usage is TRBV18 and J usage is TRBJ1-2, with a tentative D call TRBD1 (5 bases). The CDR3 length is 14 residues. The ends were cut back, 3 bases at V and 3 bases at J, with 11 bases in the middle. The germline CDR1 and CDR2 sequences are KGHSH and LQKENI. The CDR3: CASSPEGRHYGYTF. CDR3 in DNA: TGTGCCAGCTCACCGGAGGGGCGCCACTATGGCTACACCTTC.

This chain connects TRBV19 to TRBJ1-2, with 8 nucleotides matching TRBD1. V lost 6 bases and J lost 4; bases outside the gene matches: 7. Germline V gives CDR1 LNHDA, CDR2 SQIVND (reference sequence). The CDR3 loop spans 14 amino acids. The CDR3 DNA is TGTGCCAGTAGGAAGGGACAGGATGCCTATGGCTACACCTTC. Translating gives CASRKGQDAYGYTF.

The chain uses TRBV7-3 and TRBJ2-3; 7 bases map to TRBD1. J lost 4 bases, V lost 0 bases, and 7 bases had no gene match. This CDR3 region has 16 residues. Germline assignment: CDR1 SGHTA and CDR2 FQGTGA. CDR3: CASSLTWTGQADTQYF. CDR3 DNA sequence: TGTGCCAGCAGCTTAACGTGGACTGGACAGGCAGATACGCAGTATTTT.

The CDR3 loop reads CASRTGTSGGFSEQFF. In nucleotides, the CDR3 is TGTGCCAGCAGAACCGGAACTAGCGGGGGGTTCAGTGAGCAGTTCTTC. V usage is TRBV5-6 and J usage is TRBJ2-1; 12 nucleotides align to TRBD2. The junction had 12 bases not matched to a gene; V was cut back by 5 bases and J by 9 bases. This CDR3 comprises 16 residues. Per germline, CDR1 SGHDT and CDR2 YYEEEE.

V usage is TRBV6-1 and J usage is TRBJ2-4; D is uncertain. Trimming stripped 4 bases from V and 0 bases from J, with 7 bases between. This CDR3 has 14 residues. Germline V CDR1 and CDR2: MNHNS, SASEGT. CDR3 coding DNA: TGTGCCAGCAGTGCATATTTAGCCAAAAACATTCAGTACTTC. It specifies CASSAYLAKNIQYF.

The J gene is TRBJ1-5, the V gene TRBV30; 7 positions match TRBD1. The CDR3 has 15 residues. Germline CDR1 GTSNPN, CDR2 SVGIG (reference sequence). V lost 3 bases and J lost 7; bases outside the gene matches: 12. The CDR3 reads CAWSRGGGGLQPQHF. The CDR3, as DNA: TGTGCCTGGAGCCGTGGAGGGGGCGGCCTGCAGCCCCAGCATTTT.

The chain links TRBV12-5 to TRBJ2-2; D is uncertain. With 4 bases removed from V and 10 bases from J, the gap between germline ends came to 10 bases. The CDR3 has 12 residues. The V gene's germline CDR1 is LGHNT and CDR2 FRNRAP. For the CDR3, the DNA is TGTGCTAGTGGTTCAGACATTTCGGAGCTGTTTTTT. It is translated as CASGSDISELFF.

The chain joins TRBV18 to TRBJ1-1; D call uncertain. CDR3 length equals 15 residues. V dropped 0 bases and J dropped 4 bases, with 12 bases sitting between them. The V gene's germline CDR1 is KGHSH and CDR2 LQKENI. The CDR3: CASSPPAPRGTEAFF. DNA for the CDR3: TGTGCCAGCTCACCACCGGCCCCCCGGGGCACTGAAGCTTTCTTT.

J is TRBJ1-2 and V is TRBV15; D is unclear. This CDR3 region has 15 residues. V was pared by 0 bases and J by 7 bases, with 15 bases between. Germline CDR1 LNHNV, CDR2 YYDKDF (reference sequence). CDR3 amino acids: CATSRDKVGSRGYTF. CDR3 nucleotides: TGTGCCACCAGCAGAGACAAAGTAGGATCACGTGGCTACACCTTC.

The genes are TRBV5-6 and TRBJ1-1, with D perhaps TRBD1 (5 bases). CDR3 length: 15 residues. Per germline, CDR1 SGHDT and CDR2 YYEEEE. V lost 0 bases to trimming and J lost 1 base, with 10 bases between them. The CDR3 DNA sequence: TGTGCCAGCAGCTTGGTCGGACAATCGAACACTGAAGCTTTCTTT. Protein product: CASSLVGQSNTEAFF.

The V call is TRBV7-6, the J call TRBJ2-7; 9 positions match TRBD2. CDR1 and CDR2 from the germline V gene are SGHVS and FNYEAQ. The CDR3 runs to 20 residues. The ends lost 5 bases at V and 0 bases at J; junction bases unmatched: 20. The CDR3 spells CASSTGAGGPAHYTSYEQYF. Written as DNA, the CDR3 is TGTGCCAGCAGCACAGGAGCGGGGGGACCAGCCCACTACACCTCCTACGAGCAGTACTTC.

CDR3 loop: CASSLTRTDNYGYTF. CDR3 nucleotides: TGTGCCAGCTCTCTCACCCGGACGGACAACTATGGCTACACCTTC. V is TRBV18 and J is TRBJ1-2, with no clear D. The V and J ends lost 6 bases and 2 bases respectively, with 16 bases between them. Germline V lookup: CDR1 KGHSH, CDR2 LQKENI. The CDR3 is 15 amino acids.